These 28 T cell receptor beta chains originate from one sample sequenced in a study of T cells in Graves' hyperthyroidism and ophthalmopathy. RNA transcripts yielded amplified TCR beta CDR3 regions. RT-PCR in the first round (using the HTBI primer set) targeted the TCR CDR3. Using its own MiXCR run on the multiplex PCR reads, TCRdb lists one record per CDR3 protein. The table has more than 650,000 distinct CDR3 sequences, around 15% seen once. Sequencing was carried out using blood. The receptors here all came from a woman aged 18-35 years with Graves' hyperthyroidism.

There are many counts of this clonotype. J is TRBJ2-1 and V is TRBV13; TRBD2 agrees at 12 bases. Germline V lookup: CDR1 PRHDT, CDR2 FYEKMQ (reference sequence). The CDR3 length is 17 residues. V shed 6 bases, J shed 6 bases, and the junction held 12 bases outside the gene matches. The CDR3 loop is CASSSDRLAGVVNEQFF. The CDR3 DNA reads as TGTGCCAGCAGTTCTGACCGACTAGCGGGAGTTGTCAATGAGCAGTTCTTC.

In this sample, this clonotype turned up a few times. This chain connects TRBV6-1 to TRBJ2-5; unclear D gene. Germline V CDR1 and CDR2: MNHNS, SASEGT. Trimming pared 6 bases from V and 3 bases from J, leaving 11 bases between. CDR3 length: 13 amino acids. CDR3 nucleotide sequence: TGTGCCAGCAGGGCAGTGGGGAAAGAGACCCAGTACTTC. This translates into CASRAVGKETQYF.

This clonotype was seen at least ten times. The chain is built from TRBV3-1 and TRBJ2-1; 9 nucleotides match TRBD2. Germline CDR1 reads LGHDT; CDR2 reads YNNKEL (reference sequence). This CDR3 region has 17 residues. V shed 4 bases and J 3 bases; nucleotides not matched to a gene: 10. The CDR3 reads CASSPRTGTSSYNEQFF. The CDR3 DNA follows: TGTGCCAGCAGCCCGCGGACCGGGACTAGCAGCTACAATGAGCAGTTCTTC.

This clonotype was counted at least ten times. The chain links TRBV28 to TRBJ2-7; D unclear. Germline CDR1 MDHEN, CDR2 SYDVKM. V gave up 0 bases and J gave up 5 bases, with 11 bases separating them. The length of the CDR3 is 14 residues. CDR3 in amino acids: CASSLWSQNDEQYF. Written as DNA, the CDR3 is TGTGCCAGCAGTTTATGGAGTCAAAATGACGAGCAGTACTTC.

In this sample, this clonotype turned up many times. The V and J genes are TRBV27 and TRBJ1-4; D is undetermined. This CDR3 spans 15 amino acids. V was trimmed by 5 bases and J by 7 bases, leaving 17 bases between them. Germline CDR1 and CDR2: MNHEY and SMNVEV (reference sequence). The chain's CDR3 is CASSPPGLRGEKLFF. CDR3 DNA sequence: TGTGCCAGCAGTCCGCCGGGCCTCCGCGGTGAAAAACTGTTTTTT.

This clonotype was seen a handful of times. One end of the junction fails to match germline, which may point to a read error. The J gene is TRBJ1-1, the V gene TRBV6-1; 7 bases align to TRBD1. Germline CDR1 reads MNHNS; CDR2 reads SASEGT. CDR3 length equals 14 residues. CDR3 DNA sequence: TGTGCCAGCAGGACTACAGGGGAGAACGCTGAAGCTTTCTTT. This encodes CASRTTGENAEAFF.

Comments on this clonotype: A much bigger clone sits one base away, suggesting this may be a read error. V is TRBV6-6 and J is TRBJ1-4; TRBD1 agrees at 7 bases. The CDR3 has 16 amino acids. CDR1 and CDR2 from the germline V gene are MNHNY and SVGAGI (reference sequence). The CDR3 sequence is CASSHSGTATNEKLFF. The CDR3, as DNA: TGTGCCAGCAGTCACTCGGGGACAGCAACTAATGAAAAACTGTTTTTT.

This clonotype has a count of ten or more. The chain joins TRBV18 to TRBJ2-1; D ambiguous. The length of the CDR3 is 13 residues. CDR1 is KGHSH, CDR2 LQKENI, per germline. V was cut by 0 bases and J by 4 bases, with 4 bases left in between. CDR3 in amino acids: CASSPPAYNEQFF. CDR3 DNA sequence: TGTGCCAGCTCACCACCCGCTTACAATGAGCAGTTCTTC.

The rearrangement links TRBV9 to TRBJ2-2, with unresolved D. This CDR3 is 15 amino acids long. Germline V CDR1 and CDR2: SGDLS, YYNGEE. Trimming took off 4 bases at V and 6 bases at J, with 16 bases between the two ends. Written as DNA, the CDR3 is TGTGCCAGCAGCCCTCTTACCCTGGACGCCGGGGAGCTGTTTTTT. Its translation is CASSPLTLDAGELFF. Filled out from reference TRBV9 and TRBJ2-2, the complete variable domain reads DSGVTQTPKHLITATGQRVTLRCSPRSGDLSVYWYQQSLDQGLQFLIQYYNGEERAKGNILERFSAQQFPDLHSELNLSSLELGDSALYFCASSPLTLDAGELFFGEGSRLTVL.

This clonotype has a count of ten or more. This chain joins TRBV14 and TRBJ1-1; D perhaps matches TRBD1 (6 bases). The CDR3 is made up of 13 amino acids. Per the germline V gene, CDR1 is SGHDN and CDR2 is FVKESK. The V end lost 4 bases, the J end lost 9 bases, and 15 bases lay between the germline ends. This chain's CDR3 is CASSPGRGVKAFF. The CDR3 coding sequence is TGTGCCAGCAGCCCGGGAAGGGGGGTGAAAGCTTTCTTT.

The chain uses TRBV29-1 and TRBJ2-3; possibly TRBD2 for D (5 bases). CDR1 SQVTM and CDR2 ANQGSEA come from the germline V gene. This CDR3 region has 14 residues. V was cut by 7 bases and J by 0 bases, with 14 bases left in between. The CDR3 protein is CSARPAVSTDTQYF. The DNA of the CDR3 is TGCAGCGCCCGCCCAGCGGTGAGCACAGATACGCAGTATTTT.

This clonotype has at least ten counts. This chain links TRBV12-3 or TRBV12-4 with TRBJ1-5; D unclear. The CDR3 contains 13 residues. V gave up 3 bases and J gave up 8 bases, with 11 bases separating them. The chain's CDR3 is CASSLREAEPQHF. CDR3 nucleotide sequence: TGTGCCAGCAGTTTGAGGGAAGCCGAGCCCCAGCATTTT.

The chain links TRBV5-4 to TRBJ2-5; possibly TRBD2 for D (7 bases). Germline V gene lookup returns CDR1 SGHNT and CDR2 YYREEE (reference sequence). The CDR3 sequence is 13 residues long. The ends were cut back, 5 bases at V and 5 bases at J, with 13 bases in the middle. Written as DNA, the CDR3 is TGTGCCAGCAGTTCGGGGGGCCGGGAGACCCAGTACTTC. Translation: CASSSGGRETQYF. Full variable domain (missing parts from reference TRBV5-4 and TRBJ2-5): ETGVTQSPTHLIKTRGQQVTLRCSSQSGHNTVSWYQQALGQGPQFIFQYYREEENGRGNFPPRFSGLQFPNYSSELNVNALELDDSALYLCASSSGGRETQYFGPGTRLLVL.

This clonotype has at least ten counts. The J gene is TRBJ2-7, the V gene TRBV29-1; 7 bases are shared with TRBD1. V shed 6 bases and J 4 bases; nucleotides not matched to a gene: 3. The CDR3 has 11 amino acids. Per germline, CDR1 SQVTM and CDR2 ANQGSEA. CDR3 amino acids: CSVGTAYEQYF. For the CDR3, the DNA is TGCAGCGTCGGGACAGCTTACGAGCAGTACTTC.

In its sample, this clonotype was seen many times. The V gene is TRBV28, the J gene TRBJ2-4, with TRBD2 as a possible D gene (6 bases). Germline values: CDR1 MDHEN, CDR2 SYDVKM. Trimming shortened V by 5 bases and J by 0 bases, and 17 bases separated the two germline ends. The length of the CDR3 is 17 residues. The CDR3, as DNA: TGTGCCAGCAGTCCCACCCCGGGGGAACTAGCCAAAAACATTCAGTACTTC. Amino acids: CASSPTPGELAKNIQYF.

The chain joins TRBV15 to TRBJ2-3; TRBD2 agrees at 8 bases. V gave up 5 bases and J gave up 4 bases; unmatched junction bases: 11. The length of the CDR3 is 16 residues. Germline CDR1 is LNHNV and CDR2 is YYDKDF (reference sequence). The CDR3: CATSGPGGPPPDTQYF. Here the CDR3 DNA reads TGTGCCACCAGCGGACCGGGAGGGCCTCCCCCAGATACGCAGTATTTT.

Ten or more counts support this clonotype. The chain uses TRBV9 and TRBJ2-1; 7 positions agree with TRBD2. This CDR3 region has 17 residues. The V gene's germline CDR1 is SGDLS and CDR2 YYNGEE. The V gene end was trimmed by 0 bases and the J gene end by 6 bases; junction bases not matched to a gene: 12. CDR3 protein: CASSVAPGGGTANEQFF. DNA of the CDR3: TGTGCCAGCAGCGTAGCCCCTGGCGGGGGTACTGCCAATGAGCAGTTCTTC.

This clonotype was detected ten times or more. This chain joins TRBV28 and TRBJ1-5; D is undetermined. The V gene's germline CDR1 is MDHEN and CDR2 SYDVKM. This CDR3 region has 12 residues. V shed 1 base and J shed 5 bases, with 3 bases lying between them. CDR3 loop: CASSLSDQPQHF. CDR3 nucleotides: TGTGCCAGCAGTTTATCCGATCAGCCCCAGCATTTT.

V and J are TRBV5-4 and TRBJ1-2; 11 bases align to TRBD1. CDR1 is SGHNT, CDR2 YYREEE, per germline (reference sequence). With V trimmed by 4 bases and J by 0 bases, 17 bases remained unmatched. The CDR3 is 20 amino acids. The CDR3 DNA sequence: TGTGCCAGCAGCAGCGGACAGGGGGCATTAATCTTAATCCCTAACTATGGCTACACCTTC. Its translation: CASSSGQGALILIPNYGYTF.

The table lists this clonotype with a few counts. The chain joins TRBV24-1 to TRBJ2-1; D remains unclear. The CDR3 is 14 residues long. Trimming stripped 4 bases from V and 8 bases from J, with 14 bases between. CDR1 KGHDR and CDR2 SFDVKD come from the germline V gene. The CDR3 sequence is CATSDPRRLYEQFF. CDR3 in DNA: TGTGCCACCAGTGACCCCCGACGGCTCTATGAGCAGTTCTTC.

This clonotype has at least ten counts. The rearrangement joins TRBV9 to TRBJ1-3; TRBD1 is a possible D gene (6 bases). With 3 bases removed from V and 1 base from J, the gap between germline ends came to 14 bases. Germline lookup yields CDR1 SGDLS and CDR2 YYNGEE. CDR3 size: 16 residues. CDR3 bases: TGTGCCAGCAGCGCAGGGGACGGCTGGTCTGGAAACACCATATATTTT. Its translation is CASSAGDGWSGNTIYF.

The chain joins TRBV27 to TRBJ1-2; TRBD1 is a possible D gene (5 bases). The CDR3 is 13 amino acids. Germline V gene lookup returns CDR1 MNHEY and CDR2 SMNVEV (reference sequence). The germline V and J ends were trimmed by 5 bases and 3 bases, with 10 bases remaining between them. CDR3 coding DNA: TGTGCCAGCAGTCCGTTGGGACACTATGGCTACACCTTC. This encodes CASSPLGHYGYTF.

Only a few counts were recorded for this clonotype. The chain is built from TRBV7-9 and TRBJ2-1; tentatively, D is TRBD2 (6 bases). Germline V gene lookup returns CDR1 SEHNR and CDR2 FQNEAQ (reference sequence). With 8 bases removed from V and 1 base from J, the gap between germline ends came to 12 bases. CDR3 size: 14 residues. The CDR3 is CASPHSGSYNEQFF. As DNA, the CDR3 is TGTGCCAGCCCTCATAGCGGATCCTACAATGAGCAGTTCTTC.

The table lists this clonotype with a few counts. The CDR3 DNA sequence: TGTGCCAGCAGCTTAGATTTCGCCGGGGGCGAGCAGTACTTC. Protein: CASSLDFAGGEQYF. The chain is built from TRBV13 and TRBJ2-7; weak D call: TRBD2 (6 bases). The CDR3 covers 14 residues. V lost 1 base, J lost 6 bases, and 13 bases lay in between. Looked up from germline, CDR1 is PRHDT and CDR2 is FYEKMQ (reference sequence).

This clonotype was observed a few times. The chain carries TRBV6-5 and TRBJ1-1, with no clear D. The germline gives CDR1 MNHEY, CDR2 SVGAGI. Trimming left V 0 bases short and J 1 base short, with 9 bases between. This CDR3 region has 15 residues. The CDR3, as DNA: TGTGCCAGCAGTTACTCTAACCCACCGAACACTGAAGCTTTCTTT. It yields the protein CASSYSNPPNTEAFF.

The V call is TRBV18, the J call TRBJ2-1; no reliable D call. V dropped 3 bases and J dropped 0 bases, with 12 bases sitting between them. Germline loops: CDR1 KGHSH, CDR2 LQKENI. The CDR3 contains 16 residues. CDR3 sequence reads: CASSPDPRSSYNEQFF. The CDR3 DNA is TGTGCCAGCTCACCGGACCCTAGGAGCTCCTACAATGAGCAGTTCTTC.

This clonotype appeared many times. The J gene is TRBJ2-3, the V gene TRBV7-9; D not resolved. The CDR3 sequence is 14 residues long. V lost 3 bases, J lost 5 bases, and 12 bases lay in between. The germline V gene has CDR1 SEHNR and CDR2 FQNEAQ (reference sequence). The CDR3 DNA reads TGTGCCAGCAGCTTGTCCGGCTGGAAAGATACGCAGTATTTT. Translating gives CASSLSGWKDTQYF.

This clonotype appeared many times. The CDR3 reads CASSLRLMNTEAFF. CDR3 bases: TGTGCCAGCAGCTTGAGGCTGATGAACACTGAAGCTTTCTTT. The chain employs TRBV11-2 and TRBJ1-1; D ambiguous. The V gene's germline CDR1 is SGHAT and CDR2 FQNNGV. V lost 3 bases to trimming and J lost 0 bases, with 8 bases between them. The CDR3 consists of 14 residues. The entire variable domain, with the rest obtained from reference TRBV11-2 and TRBJ1-1, is as follows: EAGVAQSPRYKIIEKRQSVAFWCNPISGHATLYWYQQILGQGPKLLIQFQNNGVVDDSQLPKDRFSAERLKGVDSTLKIQPAKLEDSAVYLCASSLRLMNTEAFFGQGTRLTVV.